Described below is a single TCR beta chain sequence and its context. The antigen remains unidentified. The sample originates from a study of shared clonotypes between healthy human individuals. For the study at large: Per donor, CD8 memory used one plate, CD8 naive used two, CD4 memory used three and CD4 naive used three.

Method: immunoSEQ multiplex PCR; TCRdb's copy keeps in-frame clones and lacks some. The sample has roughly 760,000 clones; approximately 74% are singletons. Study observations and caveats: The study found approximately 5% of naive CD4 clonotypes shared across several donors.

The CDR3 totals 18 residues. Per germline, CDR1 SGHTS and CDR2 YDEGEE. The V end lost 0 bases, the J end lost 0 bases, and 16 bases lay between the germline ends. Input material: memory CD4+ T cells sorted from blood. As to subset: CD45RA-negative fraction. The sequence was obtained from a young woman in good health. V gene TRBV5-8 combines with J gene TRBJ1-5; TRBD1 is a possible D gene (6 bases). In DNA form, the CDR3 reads TGTGCCAGCAGCTTGGTTCCAAAAAGGACAGATAGCAATCAGCCCCAGCATTTT. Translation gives CASSLVPKRTDSNQPQHF.